The clone carrying this T cell receptor (beta chain) has a single count. Its antigen is as yet unknown. The entry originates in a study of CD8 T cells in Susac syndrome. High-throughput TCR beta sequencing covered peripheral CD8+ and CD4+ T cells. Negative isolation yielded the CD8+ and CD4+ T cells, while FACS enriched the TEMRA cells. General study results and limits: Regarding the TCR sequencing and HLA analysis, the study admitted that a relatively small number of individuals were involved.

An input of roughly 0.5 to 1 ug of RNA was subjected to reverse transcription using random hexamers. The authors amplified TCR beta CDR3 across 54 Vbeta and 13 Jbeta using immunoSEQ multiplex PCR. TCRdb re-derived calls from the immunoSEQ multiplex PCR reads in MiXCR, one entry per CDR3 protein. This table has 78,000 or so distinct CDR3 sequences, less than 95% appearing once. Trimming took 3 bases from V and 2 from J; bases not matched to a gene: 9. Germline lookup yields CDR1 LGHDT and CDR2 YNNKEL (reference sequence). The CDR3 covers 16 residues. The sequencing input was CD8+ T cells from PBMCs. The TCR comes from a human donor with multiple sclerosis. The chain employs TRBV3-1 and TRBJ1-2, with 7 bases lining up with TRBD1. The CDR3: CASSHPRQGGNYGYTF. The CDR3 nucleotides read TGTGCCAGCAGCCACCCCCGGCAGGGGGGGAACTATGGCTACACCTTC.